This TCR beta chain was documented in a study of blood T cell repertoires in COVID-19. Overall study: Both acute and convalescent COVID-19 samples were obtained from the United States, Italy and Spain. PBMCs, B-cell-depleted T cells, or T cells provided the cDNA or gDNA that made up the material.

In the original analysis: It was from reference gene primer amplification that nucleated cell counts were estimated. The data were produced by immunoSEQ multiplex PCR, yet TCRdb's version contains in-frame clones alone and is incomplete. V and J calls and clone size are as listed in that table; D and trimming were resolved from the DNA. The table shows 200,000 to 300,000 clones, with less than 90% occurring only once. The sequence was obtained from a man aged 60 to 69 with acute or convalescent COVID-19. The sample taken for sequencing was peripheral blood.

The CDR3 DNA follows: TGTGCCACCAGACTAGCTTCCAATGAGCAGTTCTTC. Translating gives CATRLASNEQFF. This sequence joins TRBV25-1 and TRBJ2-1; TRBD2 aligns across 7 bases. The V gene's germline CDR1 is MGHDK and CDR2 SYGVNS. Trimming took 10 bases from V and 6 from J; bases not matched to a gene: 6. This CDR3 is 12 amino acids long. Full variable domain (remainder filled in from reference TRBV25-1 and TRBJ2-1): EADIYQTPRYLVIGTGKKITLECSQTMGHDKMYWYQQDPGMELHLIHYSYGVNSTEKGDLSSESTVSRIRTEHFPLTLESARPSHTSQYLCATRLASNEQFFGPGTRLTVL.